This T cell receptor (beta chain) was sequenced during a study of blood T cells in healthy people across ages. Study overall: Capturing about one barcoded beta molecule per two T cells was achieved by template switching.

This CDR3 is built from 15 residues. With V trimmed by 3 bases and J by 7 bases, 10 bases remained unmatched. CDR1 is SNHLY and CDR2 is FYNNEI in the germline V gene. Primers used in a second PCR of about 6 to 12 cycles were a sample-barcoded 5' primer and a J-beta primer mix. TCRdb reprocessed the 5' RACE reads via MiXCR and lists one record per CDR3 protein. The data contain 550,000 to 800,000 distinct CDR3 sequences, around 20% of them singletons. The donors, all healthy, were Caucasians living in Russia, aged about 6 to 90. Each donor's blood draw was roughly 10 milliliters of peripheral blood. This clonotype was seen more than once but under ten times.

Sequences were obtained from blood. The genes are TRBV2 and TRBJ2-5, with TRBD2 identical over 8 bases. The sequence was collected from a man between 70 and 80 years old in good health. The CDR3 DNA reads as TGTGCCAGCAGTGATATGACAGGCGCGGGAGGGACCCAGTACTTC. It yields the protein CASSDMTGAGGTQYF.